A single sample gave rise to the 3 T cell receptor beta chains below, sequenced in a study of beta chain features in type 1 diabetes. Expressed TCRB transcripts got sequenced, as all isolated RNA was reverse transcribed. The data were produced by immunoSEQ multiplex PCR, yet TCRdb's version contains in-frame clones alone and is incomplete. The table records some 900,000 clones, 17% of them present only once. Sequenced input: naive CD4+ T cells from blood. All receptors come from a woman aged 18-30 years in good health.

The chain is built from TRBV7-2 and TRBJ1-2; the D is unclear. V was trimmed by 1 base and J by 5 bases, leaving 11 bases between them. CDR1 and CDR2 (germline): SGHTA, FQGNSA. CDR3 length: 14 amino acids. The chain's CDR3 is CASSLGLEIYGYTF. The CDR3 DNA reads as TGTGCCAGCAGCTTAGGGCTGGAGATATATGGCTACACCTTC.

The chain has TRBV6-1 and TRBJ2-3, with D tentatively TRBD2 (5 bases). The CDR3 totals 14 residues. V was clipped by 2 bases and J by 5 bases, with 11 bases between them. Looked up from germline, CDR1 is MNHNS and CDR2 is SASEGT. The CDR3 DNA reads TGTGCCAGCAGTGAAAACGTCGGGATAGATACGCAGTATTTT. Translation: CASSENVGIDTQYF.

As DNA, the CDR3 is TGTGCCAGCAGTTTAGTATCGGCTAGCGGATACACCGGGGAGCTGTTTTTT. Amino acid sequence: CASSLVSASGYTGELFF. The chain links TRBV27 to TRBJ2-2, with 7 positions matching TRBD2. Germline CDR1 reads MNHEY; CDR2 reads SMNVEV (reference sequence). The CDR3 sequence is 17 residues long. Germline trimming cut 2 bases from V and 3 bases from J; bases unmatched to any gene: 9.